The clone carrying this T cell receptor (beta chain) was counted many times. Its antigen is currently unknown. The source of the sample is a study of T-cell reconstitution after alpha-beta-depleted transplantation in children. General study points: The origin of alpha-beta T cells about two months after transplant was reportedly several hundred expanded graft clones.

Unique molecular identifiers tagged the TCRbeta library. TCRdb itself ran the PCR reads through MiXCR, one entry per CDR3 protein. This repertoire shows fewer than 250,000 distinct CDR3 sequences, about 15% found once; its top ten account for about 41%. The CDR3 consists of 12 residues. V lost 4 bases and J 6 bases, leaving 8 bases between the germline ends. The genes are TRBV12-3 or TRBV12-4 and TRBJ2-3; D call uncertain. The sample consisted of PBMCs, mostly from graft donor cells, taken 360 days after TCRalphabeta/CD19-depleted stem cell transplant. The sequence came from a male patient between 2 and 10 years old who had a stem cell transplant for acute lymphoblastic leukemia, so the T cells may come from the graft donor. The CDR3 bases are TGTGCCAGCAGTTCAAGGGTGGATACGCAGTATTTT. Translated: CASSSRVDTQYF.